The 29 T cell receptor beta chains listed next were all sequenced from one sample in a study of T cell responses to AZD1222 COVID-19 vaccine (dated by TCRdb to 2020 to 2023). The library came from the immunoSEQ multiplex PCR assay. TCRdb carries this immuneACCESS record with in-frame sequences only. Its versions omit some clonotypes, under half of them owing to an unresolved V gene in the studies checked, with the rest unexplained. This sample is represented by over 100,000 clones; roughly 86% of them were singletons. The ten largest account for roughly 4.4% of the sample. The time point tag for this specimen amounts to: about 28 days (+/-7) after the second vaccine dose. The source was peripheral blood, collected 28 days after the second AZD1222 dose. These receptors were obtained from an adult who received the AZD1222 COVID-19 vaccine.

This sequence joins TRBV11-2 and TRBJ2-7; D unresolved. Germline V gene sequence: CDR1 SGHAT, CDR2 FQNNGV. V shed 5 bases and J shed 2 bases, with 13 bases lying between them. The CDR3 sequence is 14 residues long. Here the CDR3 reads CASSETVSPYEQYF. In DNA, the CDR3 is TGTGCCAGCAGCGAGACCGTCAGCCCCTACGAGCAGTACTTC.

The chain is built from TRBV6-5 and TRBJ2-7, with TRBD2 as a possible D gene (7 bases). Germline-derived CDR1 and CDR2 are MNHEY and SVGAGI. The CDR3 is 13 residues long. V was shortened by 9 bases and J by 1 base, with 13 bases between the two germline ends. The CDR3 DNA sequence: TGTGCCAGTCAACAGGGAGGGTCCTACGAGCAGTACTTC. Protein sequence: CASQQGGSYEQYF.

The chain joins TRBV3-1 (or the pseudogene TRBV3-2) to TRBJ1-2; perhaps TRBD1 as D (5 bases). Trimming shortened V by 1 base and J by 7 bases, and 13 bases separated the two germline ends. Germline values: CDR1 LGHDT, CDR2 YNNKEL (reference sequence). This CDR3 has 14 amino acids. CDR3 residues: CASSQVTAASGYTF. The CDR3 DNA sequence: TGTGCCAGCAGCCAAGTGACAGCGGCAAGTGGCTACACCTTC.

The V and J genes are TRBV9 and TRBJ2-5, with 9 bases matching TRBD2. V trimming: 3 bases; J trimming: 5 bases; junction bases outside the gene matches: 11. Germline V CDR1 and CDR2: SGDLS, YYNGEE. The CDR3 is 16 residues long. CDR3 DNA: TGTGCCAGCAGCGGACCCTCAGCGGGAGGCGGCGAGACCCAGTACTTC. As protein: CASSGPSAGGGETQYF.

The V gene is TRBV7-8, the J gene TRBJ1-2; 8 bases fit TRBD1. From germline, CDR1 is SGHVS and CDR2 FQNEAQ. This CDR3 spans 15 amino acids. The ends lost 2 bases at V and 2 bases at J; junction bases unmatched: 4. DNA for the CDR3: TGTGCCAGCAGCTTAAGGACAGGGCCAAACTATGGCTACACCTTC. Translating gives CASSLRTGPNYGYTF.

The V gene is TRBV9, the J gene TRBJ1-2, with 8 nucleotides matching TRBD1. V lost 0 bases to trimming and J lost 0 bases; unmatched junction nucleotides: 7. The CDR3 has 17 amino acids. Germline-derived CDR1 and CDR2 are SGDLS and YYNGEE. CDR3: CASSVDGRGRTNYGYTF. DNA of the CDR3: TGTGCCAGCAGCGTAGACGGCAGGGGGCGAACTAACTATGGCTACACCTTC.

The chain couples TRBV4-1 to TRBJ1-2; D uncertain. Trimming stripped 0 bases from V and 5 bases from J, with 13 bases between. The length of the CDR3 is 15 residues. Germline CDR1 is MGHRA and CDR2 is YSYEKL. Written as DNA, the CDR3 is TGCGCCAGCAGCCAAGATCAGGCTACTGGGTATGGCTACACCTTC. This codes for CASSQDQATGYGYTF.

The chain employs TRBV10-3 and TRBJ1-1; tentative D call: TRBD1 (5 bases). The CDR3 length is 14 residues. Germline CDR1 and CDR2: ENHRY and SYGVKD. Trimming shortened V by 0 bases and J by 1 base, and 6 bases separated the two germline ends. The CDR3 sequence: CAISESGGNTEAFF. In DNA form, the CDR3 reads TGTGCCATCAGTGAGTCTGGGGGGAACACTGAAGCTTTCTTT.

The chain has TRBV12-3 or TRBV12-4 and TRBJ1-1, with 7 bases aligning to TRBD1. The V and J ends lost 8 bases and 3 bases, in that order; junction bases with no gene match: 3. This CDR3 spans 12 amino acids. The CDR3 coding sequence is TGTGCCAGCGGCGACAGGGACACTGAAGCTTTCTTT. Protein: CASGDRDTEAFF.

This clone is a singleton in its sample. The rearrangement uses TRBV3-1 (or the pseudogene TRBV3-2) and TRBJ2-5; D perhaps matches TRBD2 (5 bases). Trimming took 4 bases from V and 7 from J, leaving 22 bases between them. This CDR3 spans 16 amino acids. Germline CDR1 LGHDT, CDR2 YNNKEL (reference sequence). As DNA, the CDR3 is TGTGCCAGCAGCCCACCCCAAGGACTCCCCCGAGGGACCCAGTACTTC. It encodes CASSPPQGLPRGTQYF.

The chain employs TRBV19 and TRBJ2-1, with TRBD2 matching over 11 bases. CDR1 and CDR2 from the germline V gene are LNHDA and SQIVND (reference sequence). J gave up 6 bases and V 3 bases, and 4 bases lay outside the gene matches. This CDR3 is built from 15 residues. This CDR3 is CASSIRLAGRNEQFF. The CDR3 nucleotides read TGTGCCAGTAGTATCCGACTAGCGGGGCGCAATGAGCAGTTCTTC.

The J gene is TRBJ2-2, the V gene TRBV6-2 or TRBV6-3; 10 bases are shared with TRBD1. J lost 2 bases, V lost 2 bases, and 2 bases had no gene match. Per germline, CDR1 MNHEY and CDR2 SVGEGT. CDR3 length: 16 residues. Here the CDR3 reads CASSYRDRGNTGELFF. Here the CDR3 DNA reads TGTGCCAGCAGTTACCGGGACAGGGGTAACACCGGGGAGCTGTTTTTT.

The gene calls are TRBV19 and TRBJ1-2; a possible D gene is TRBD1 (5 bases). Trimming took off 4 bases at V and 6 bases at J, with 18 bases between the two ends. CDR1 is LNHDA, CDR2 SQIVND, per germline (reference sequence). CDR3 length: 15 amino acids. The CDR3: CASSNDRHGRDGYTF. CDR3 sequence (DNA): TGTGCCAGTAGTAACGACAGACACGGGCGGGATGGCTACACCTTC. The complete variable domain, with remaining parts taken from reference TRBV19 and TRBJ1-2, reads DGGITQSPKYLFRKEGQNVTLSCEQNLNHDAMYWYRQDPGQGLRLIYYSQIVNDFQKGDIAEGYSVSREKKESFPLTVTSAQKNPTAFYLCASSNDRHGRDGYTFGSGTRLTVV.

This sequence joins TRBV4-1 and TRBJ2-1, with D unresolved. Trimming removed 1 base from V and 6 bases from J, with 7 bases in between. This CDR3 comprises 13 residues. Looked up from germline, CDR1 is MGHRA and CDR2 is YSYEKL. CDR3 loop: CASSQVGTNEQFF. The CDR3, as DNA: TGCGCCAGCAGCCAAGTCGGAACCAATGAGCAGTTCTTC.

The chain recombines TRBV27 with TRBJ1-1; D is ambiguous. Trimming shortened V by 3 bases and J by 1 base, and 6 bases separated the two germline ends. The CDR3 has 13 amino acids. Germline V gene sequence: CDR1 MNHEY, CDR2 SMNVEV (reference sequence). Here the CDR3 DNA reads TGTGCCAGCAGTTTTCCCGGGAACACTGAAGCTTTCTTT. Protein: CASSFPGNTEAFF.

In the case of this clone: The junction departs from the called germline gene at one end, perhaps through a read error. The genes are TRBV7-3 and TRBJ2-1; perhaps D is TRBD1 or TRBD2 (5 bases each). The V gene's germline CDR1 is SGHTA and CDR2 FQGTGA. This CDR3 contains 15 residues. CDR3 loop: CASSHGDRPFNQQFF. The CDR3 DNA is TGTGCCAGCAGCCACGGGGACCGCCCCTTCAATCAGCAGTTCTTC.

The chain recombines TRBV28 with TRBJ2-1; TRBD2 agrees at 7 bases. The V gene end was trimmed by 5 bases and the J gene end by 8 bases; junction bases not matched to a gene: 12. Germline assignment: CDR1 MDHEN and CDR2 SYDVKM. This CDR3 has 15 amino acids. In DNA form, the CDR3 reads TGTGCCAGCAGTCGTGGGGGGGATCCCACGGATGAGCAGTTCTTC. The encoded protein is CASSRGGDPTDEQFF.

The chain recombines TRBV6-5 with TRBJ2-7; D possibly corresponds to TRBD2 (5 bases). Trimming cost V 5 bases and J 5 bases, with 10 bases left between them. CDR1 and CDR2 (germline): MNHEY, SVGAGI. The length of the CDR3 is 12 residues. CDR3 sequence (DNA): TGTGCCAGCAGTCCCGGGGTCAACGAGCAGTACTTC. Protein sequence: CASSPGVNEQYF.

The rearrangement uses TRBV30 and TRBJ1-6, with D tentatively TRBD1 (5 bases). Trimming took 6 bases from V and 0 from J, leaving 9 bases between them. Per the germline V gene, CDR1 is GTSNPN and CDR2 is SVGIG (reference sequence). The CDR3 spans 14 residues. The CDR3 region is CACRRGSYNSPLHF. For the CDR3, the DNA is TGTGCCTGCCGAAGGGGCTCCTATAATTCACCCCTCCACTTT.

The chain links TRBV24-1 to TRBJ1-5; D remains ambiguous. The CDR3 loop spans 17 amino acids. The V end was cut by 12 bases, the J end by 6 bases, with 29 bases between. The germline CDR1 and CDR2 sequences are KGHDR and SFDVKD. This CDR3 reads CAGNPRKGRIYGQPQHF. The CDR3, as DNA: TGTGCCGGGAACCCCCGGAAGGGAAGAATTTATGGTCAGCCCCAGCATTTT.

The chain has TRBV5-1 and TRBJ1-5; 7 nucleotides agree with TRBD1. CDR1 and CDR2 (germline): SGHRS, YFSETQ. With V trimmed by 4 bases and J by 0 bases, 1 base remained unmatched. This CDR3 is built from 14 residues. CDR3 nucleotides: TGCGCCAGCAGCCCAGGGGGTAGCAATCAGCCCCAGCATTTT. Its protein is CASSPGGSNQPQHF.

The genes are TRBV11-2 and TRBJ2-7; TRBD1 agrees at 8 bases. The CDR3 consists of 14 residues. CDR1 and CDR2 (germline): SGHAT, FQNNGV. Germline trimming cut 1 base from V and 6 bases from J; bases unmatched to any gene: 5. This CDR3 reads CASSLGTGTSEQYF. As DNA, the CDR3 is TGTGCCAGCAGCTTAGGGACAGGGACCTCCGAGCAGTACTTC.

The rearrangement joins TRBV9 to TRBJ1-6; 7 bases line up with TRBD1. With V trimmed by 4 bases and J by 6 bases, 4 bases remained unmatched. Germline lookup yields CDR1 SGDLS and CDR2 YYNGEE. CDR3 length: 14 residues. The CDR3, as DNA: TGTGCCAGCAGCCCCCGACAGGGTAATTCACCCCTCCACTTT. As protein: CASSPRQGNSPLHF.

The chain combines TRBV7-9 with TRBJ1-4; D call uncertain. Trimming pared 5 bases from V and 5 bases from J, leaving 18 bases between. Germline V CDR1 and CDR2: SEHNR, FQNEAQ (reference sequence). The CDR3 covers 16 residues. The CDR3 here is CASSALGFDGNEKLFF. The CDR3 DNA follows: TGTGCCAGCAGCGCCTTAGGTTTCGACGGAAATGAAAAACTGTTTTTT.

The chain links TRBV9 to TRBJ1-6; 8 bases are a match to TRBD1. V was pared by 4 bases and J by 11 bases, with 2 bases of the junction left unmatched. The CDR3 has 12 residues. Germline V lookup: CDR1 SGDLS, CDR2 YYNGEE. The CDR3 DNA is TGTGCCAGCAGCACAGGGGGTGCACCCCTCCACTTT. It specifies CASSTGGAPLHF.

The chain combines TRBV7-9 with TRBJ1-4, with 7 bases lining up with TRBD1. Germline trimming cut 4 bases from V and 7 bases from J; bases unmatched to any gene: 6. The CDR3 covers 14 residues. CDR1 is SEHNR, CDR2 FQNEAQ, per germline (reference sequence). The CDR3 spells CASSSTGQTEKLFF. The CDR3 DNA reads as TGTGCCAGCAGCTCTACGGGACAGACTGAAAAACTGTTTTTT.

The chain employs TRBV6-5 and TRBJ2-7, with 7 bases lining up with TRBD1. Germline lookup yields CDR1 MNHEY and CDR2 SVGAGI. The junction had 4 bases not matched to a gene; V was cut back by 2 bases and J by 3 bases. The CDR3 is 14 residues long. The CDR3 sequence is CASSYGDRNYEQYF. CDR3 DNA sequence: TGTGCCAGCAGTTACGGGGACAGAAACTACGAGCAGTACTTC.

The V and J genes are TRBV12-3 or TRBV12-4 and TRBJ1-2; no firm D call. V dropped 6 bases and J dropped 3 bases, with 11 bases sitting between them. The CDR3 has 13 residues. In DNA, the CDR3 is TGTGCCAGCAGCTTGGACCTAGACTATGGCTACACCTTC. Translating gives CASSLDLDYGYTF.

CDR3 sequence (DNA): TGTGCCAGCAGCCAAGATGAGACAGGGGGGACAAATGAGCAGTTCTTC. Translating it yields CASSQDETGGTNEQFF. The rearrangement uses TRBV3-1 (or the pseudogene TRBV3-2) and TRBJ2-1; TRBD1 agrees at 9 bases. J lost 7 bases, V lost 0 bases, and 7 bases had no gene match. CDR1 is LGHDT and CDR2 is YNNKEL in the germline V gene (reference sequence). The CDR3 is made up of 16 amino acids.